This T cell receptor (beta chain) was captured in a study of blood T cell repertoires in COVID-19. Study background: Both acute and convalescent COVID-19 samples were obtained from the United States, Italy and Spain. PBMCs, B-cell-depleted T cells, or T cells provided the cDNA or gDNA that made up the material.

The germline V gene has CDR1 LNHDA and CDR2 SQIVND (reference sequence). V lost 2 bases to trimming and J lost 6 bases; unmatched junction nucleotides: 9. The CDR3 covers 15 residues. In the authors' methods: Reference gene primers were amplified, and this amplification served to estimate nucleated cell counts. Data came from immunoSEQ multiplex PCR; TCRdb stores just in-frame clones and leaves some out. The V and J calls and clone size are taken from that table; D and trimming were inferred from the DNA. Of 15,000 to 25,000 clones listed, about 92% are singletons. Sequences were obtained from peripheral blood. This rearrangement joins TRBV19 to TRBJ1-1; 7 bases line up with TRBD1. The clonotype originates from a woman aged 45 to 65 with active COVID-19. The CDR3 here is CASSITYRGRAEAFF. The CDR3 bases are TGTGCCAGTAGTATAACTTACAGGGGAAGGGCTGAAGCTTTCTTT.